This T cell receptor (beta chain) was observed in a study of blood T cell repertoires in COVID-19. Study context: Some COVID-19 samples were acute and others convalescent; all came from the United States, Italy and Spain. In each case, the material was cDNA or gDNA derived from T cells, B-cell-depleted T cells, or PBMCs.

The method was immunoSEQ multiplex PCR; TCRdb's version includes in-frame clones alone and lacks a portion of them. This sample has fewer than 400,000 clones, with 75% to 90% found just once. The source of this sequence is a man aged 60 to 75 who had recovered from COVID-19. Material: PBMCs or T cells enriched from blood (not recorded which).

CDR3 nucleotide sequence: TGTGCCAGCAGCCTCCTGGTAGCGGGAGGGCCGATCGAGCAGTACTTC. It encodes CASSLLVAGGPIEQYF. The chain carries TRBV7-3 and TRBJ2-7; TRBD2 matches 11 bases. Germline CDR1 is SGHTA and CDR2 is FQGTGA. This CDR3 region has 16 residues. V shed 5 bases, J shed 6 bases, and the junction held 12 bases outside the gene matches.